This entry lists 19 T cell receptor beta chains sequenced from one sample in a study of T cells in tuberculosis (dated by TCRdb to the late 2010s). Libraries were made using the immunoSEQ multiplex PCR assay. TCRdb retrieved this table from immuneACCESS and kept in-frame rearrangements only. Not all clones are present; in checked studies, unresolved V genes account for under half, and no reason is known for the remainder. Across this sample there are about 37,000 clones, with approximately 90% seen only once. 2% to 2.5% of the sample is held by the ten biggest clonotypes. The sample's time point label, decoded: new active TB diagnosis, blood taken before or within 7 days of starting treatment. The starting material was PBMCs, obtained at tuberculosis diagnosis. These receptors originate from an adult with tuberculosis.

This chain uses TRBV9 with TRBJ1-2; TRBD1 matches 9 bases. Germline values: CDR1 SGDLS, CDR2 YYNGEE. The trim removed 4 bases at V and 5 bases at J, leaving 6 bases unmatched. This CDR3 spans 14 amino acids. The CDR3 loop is CASSPGTGSYGYTF. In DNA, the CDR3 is TGTGCCAGCAGCCCCGGGACAGGGTCTTATGGCTACACCTTC.

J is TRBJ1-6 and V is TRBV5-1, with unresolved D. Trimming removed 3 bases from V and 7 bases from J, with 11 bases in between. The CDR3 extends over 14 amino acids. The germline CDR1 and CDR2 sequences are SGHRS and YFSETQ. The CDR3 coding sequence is TGCGCCAGCAGCTCGATAGATATGAATTCACCCCTCCACTTT. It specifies CASSSIDMNSPLHF. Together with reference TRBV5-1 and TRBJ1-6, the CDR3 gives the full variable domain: KAGVTQTPRYLIKTRGQQVTLSCSPISGHRSVSWYQQTPGQGLQFLFEYFSETQRNKGNFPGRFSGRQFSNSRSEMNVSTLELGDSALYLCASSSIDMNSPLHFGNGTRLTVT.

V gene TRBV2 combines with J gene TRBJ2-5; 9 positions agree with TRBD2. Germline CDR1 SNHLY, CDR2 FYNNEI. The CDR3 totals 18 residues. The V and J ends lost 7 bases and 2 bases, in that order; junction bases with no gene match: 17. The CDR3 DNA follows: TGTGCCAGCAATTATGTTTTGGGAGCGGGGGGCCGTCAAGAGACCCAGTACTTC. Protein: CASNYVLGAGGRQETQYF.

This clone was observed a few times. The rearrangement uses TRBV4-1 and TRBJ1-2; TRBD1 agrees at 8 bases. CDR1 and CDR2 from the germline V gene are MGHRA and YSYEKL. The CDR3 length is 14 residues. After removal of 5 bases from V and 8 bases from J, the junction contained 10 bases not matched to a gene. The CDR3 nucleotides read TGCGCCAGCAGCTCCCGACAGGGGATTGTCGGCTACACCTTC. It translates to CASSSRQGIVGYTF.

This CDR3 reads CASSLGALGTDTQYF. CDR3 nucleotide sequence: TGTGCCAGCAGCTTGGGAGCCCTGGGCACAGATACGCAGTATTTT. This chain connects TRBV5-4 to TRBJ2-3, with D unresolved. Per germline, CDR1 SGHNT and CDR2 YYREEE (reference sequence). The CDR3 covers 15 residues. V dropped 0 bases and J dropped 1 base, with 9 bases sitting between them.

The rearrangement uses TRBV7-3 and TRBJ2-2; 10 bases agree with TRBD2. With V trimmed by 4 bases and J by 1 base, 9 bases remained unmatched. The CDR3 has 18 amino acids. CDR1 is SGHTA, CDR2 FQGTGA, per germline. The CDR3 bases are TGTGCCAGCAGCTCCCTCGCTTTAGCGGGGGGGAACACCGGGGAGCTGTTTTTT. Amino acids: CASSSLALAGGNTGELFF.

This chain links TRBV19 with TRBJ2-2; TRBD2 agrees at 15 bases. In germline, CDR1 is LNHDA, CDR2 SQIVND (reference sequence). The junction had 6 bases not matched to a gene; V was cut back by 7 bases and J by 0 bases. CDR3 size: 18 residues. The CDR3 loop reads CASKAGTSGGTNTGELFF. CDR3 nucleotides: TGTGCCAGTAAAGCCGGGACTAGCGGGGGGACGAACACCGGGGAGCTGTTTTTT.

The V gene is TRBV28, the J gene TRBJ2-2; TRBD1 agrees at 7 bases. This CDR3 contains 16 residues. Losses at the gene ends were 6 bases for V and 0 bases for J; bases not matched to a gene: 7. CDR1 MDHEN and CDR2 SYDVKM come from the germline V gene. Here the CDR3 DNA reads TGTGCCAGCAGGTTTCCCGGGACAGCGAACACCGGGGAGCTGTTTTTT. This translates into CASRFPGTANTGELFF.

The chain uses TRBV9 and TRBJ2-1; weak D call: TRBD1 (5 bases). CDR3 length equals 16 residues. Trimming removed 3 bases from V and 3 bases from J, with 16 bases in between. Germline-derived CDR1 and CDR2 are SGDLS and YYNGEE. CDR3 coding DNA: TGTGCCAGCAGCGCCATGACAGCTGCCCTCTACAATGAGCAGTTCTTC. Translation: CASSAMTAALYNEQFF.

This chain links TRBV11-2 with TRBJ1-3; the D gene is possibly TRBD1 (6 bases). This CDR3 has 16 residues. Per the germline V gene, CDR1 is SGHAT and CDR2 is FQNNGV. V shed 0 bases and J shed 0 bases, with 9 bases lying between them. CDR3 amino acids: CASSLDQGLSGNTIYF. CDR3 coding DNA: TGTGCCAGCAGCTTAGATCAGGGGCTCTCTGGAAACACCATATATTTT.

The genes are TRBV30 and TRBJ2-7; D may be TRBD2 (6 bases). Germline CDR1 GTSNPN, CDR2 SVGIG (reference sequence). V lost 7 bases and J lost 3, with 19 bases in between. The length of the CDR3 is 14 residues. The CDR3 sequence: CASEPGTGSYEQYF. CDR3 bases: TGTGCCTCAGAACCCGGGACTGGAAGCTACGAGCAGTACTTC. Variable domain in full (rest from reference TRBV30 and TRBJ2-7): SQTIHQWPATLVQPVGSPLSLECTVEGTSNPNLYWYRQAAGRGLQLLFYSVGIGQISSEVPQNLSASRPQDRQFILSSKKLLLSDSGFYLCASEPGTGSYEQYFGPGTRLTVT.

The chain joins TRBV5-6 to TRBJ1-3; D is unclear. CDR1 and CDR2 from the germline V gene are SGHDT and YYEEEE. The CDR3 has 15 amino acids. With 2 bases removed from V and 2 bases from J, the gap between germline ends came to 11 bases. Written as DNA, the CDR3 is TGTGCCAGCAGCTTTATGGGAGCAGCTGGAAACACCATATATTTT. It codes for CASSFMGAAGNTIYF.

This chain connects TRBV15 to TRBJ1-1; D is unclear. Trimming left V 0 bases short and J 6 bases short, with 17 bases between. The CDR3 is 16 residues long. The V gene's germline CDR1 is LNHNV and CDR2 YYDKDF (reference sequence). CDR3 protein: CATSRDHGGSDAEAFF. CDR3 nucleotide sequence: TGTGCCACCAGCAGAGATCATGGAGGTTCGGACGCTGAAGCTTTCTTT.

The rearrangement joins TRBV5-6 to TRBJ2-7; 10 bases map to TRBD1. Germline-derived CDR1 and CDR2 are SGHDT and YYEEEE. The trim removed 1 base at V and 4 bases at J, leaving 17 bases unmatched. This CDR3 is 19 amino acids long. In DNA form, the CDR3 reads TGTGCCAGCAGCTTGCAGGGGGACAGGGGCCAAAGGCGGGGGTACGAGCAGTACTTC. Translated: CASSLQGDRGQRRGYEQYF.

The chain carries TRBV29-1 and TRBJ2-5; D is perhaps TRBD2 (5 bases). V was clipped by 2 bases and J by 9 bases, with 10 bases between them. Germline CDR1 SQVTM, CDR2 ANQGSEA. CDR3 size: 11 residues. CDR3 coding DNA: TGCAGCGTTGAAATCATCGGGGCCCAGTACTTC. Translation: CSVEIIGAQYF.

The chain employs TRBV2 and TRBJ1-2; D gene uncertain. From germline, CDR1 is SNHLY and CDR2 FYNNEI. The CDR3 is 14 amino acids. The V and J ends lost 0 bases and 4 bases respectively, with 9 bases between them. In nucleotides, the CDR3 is TGTGCCAGCAGTGAAGCGCCCCACTCCTATGGCTACACCTTC. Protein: CASSEAPHSYGYTF.

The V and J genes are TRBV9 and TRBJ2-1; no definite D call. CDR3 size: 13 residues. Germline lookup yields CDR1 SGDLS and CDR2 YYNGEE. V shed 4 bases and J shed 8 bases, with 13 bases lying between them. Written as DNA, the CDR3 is TGTGCCAGCAGCCCCCTGTACTTCGATGAGCAGTTCTTC. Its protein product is CASSPLYFDEQFF. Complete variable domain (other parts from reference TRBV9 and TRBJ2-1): DSGVTQTPKHLITATGQRVTLRCSPRSGDLSVYWYQQSLDQGLQFLIQYYNGEERAKGNILERFSAQQFPDLHSELNLSSLELGDSALYFCASSPLYFDEQFFGPGTRLTVL.

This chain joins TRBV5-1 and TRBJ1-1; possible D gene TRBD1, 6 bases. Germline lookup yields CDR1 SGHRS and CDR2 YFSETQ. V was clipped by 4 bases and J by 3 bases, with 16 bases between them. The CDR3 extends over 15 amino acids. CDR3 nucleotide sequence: TGCGCCAGCAGCCTTACCTATGGACAGTACACTGAAGCTTTCTTT. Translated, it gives CASSLTYGQYTEAFF.

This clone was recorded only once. The CDR3 region has the DNA TGTGCCAGCAGTCGGGGAACTGAAGCTTTCTTT. Protein sequence: CASSRGTEAFF. V and J are TRBV2 and TRBJ1-1; no firm D call. Trimming took 5 bases from V and 5 from J, leaving 6 bases between them. Germline V CDR1 and CDR2: SNHLY, FYNNEI. There are 11 residues in the CDR3.